The entry that follows covers one TCR beta chain sequence. This entry comes from a study of cytomegalovirus exposure and HLA in healthy donors. J lost 6 bases, V lost 4 bases, and 6 bases had no gene match. The CDR3 covers 13 residues. Per the germline V gene, CDR1 is SGHDT and CDR2 is YYEEEE. The data were produced by immunoSEQ multiplex PCR, yet TCRdb's version contains in-frame clones alone and is incomplete. The sample records about 73,000 clones, 70% to 90% being singletons. The chain joins TRBV5-6 to TRBJ2-7; 8 nucleotides align to TRBD1. This clonotype was sampled from a woman under 30 in good health and CMV-seropositive. The specimen sequenced was PBMCs. CDR3 in DNA: TGTGCCAGCAGCGCGCTACAGGGGGGCGAGCAGTACTTC. It is translated as CASSALQGGEQYF.